The present entry profiles one T cell receptor beta chain with its context. The source of the sample is a study of blood T cell repertoires in COVID-19. As for the study in general: Collection of acute and convalescent COVID-19 samples took place in the United States, Italy and Spain.

Seattle patient enrollment occurred during active infection, with longitudinal follow-up thereafter. Produced via immunoSEQ multiplex PCR; TCRdb's table is partial and in-frame only. The data show approximately 36,000 clones, 74% seen once. The CDR3 spans 15 residues. Germline CDR1 is WSHSY and CDR2 is SAAADI. The V and J ends lost 7 bases and 2 bases, in that order; junction bases with no gene match: 6. The sequence came from a man in his sixties or seventies with COVID-19, enrolled during active disease. V is TRBV10-2 and J is TRBJ2-1, with TRBD1 identical over 9 bases. Source material: peripheral blood. Here the CDR3 reads CASTPGTGTYNEQFF. Written as DNA, the CDR3 is TGCGCCAGCACCCCGGGGACAGGGACCTACAATGAGCAGTTCTTC.